This T cell receptor (beta chain) is drawn from a study of blood T cell repertoires in COVID-19. Study background: Samples came from the United States, Italy and Spain, spanning acute and convalescent COVID-19. T cells, B-cell-depleted T cells, or PBMCs supplied cDNA or gDNA.

In the authors' workflow: Estimates of nucleated cell counts were drawn from the amplification of reference gene primers. The method was immunoSEQ multiplex PCR; TCRdb's version includes in-frame clones alone and lacks a portion of them. The DNA was the basis for D and trimming; V, J and clone size are from that table. The repertoire includes 75,000 to 100,000 clones, over 75% of them detected once, and less than 4.5% sits in the top ten. This receptor was obtained from a man aged 60 to 75 with acute or convalescent COVID-19. The sequencing sample was made of peripheral blood.

CDR3 amino acids: CASSTGGTYNEQFF. The CDR3 coding sequence is TGTGCCAGCAGCACAGGGGGCACTTACAATGAGCAGTTCTTC. This chain connects TRBV11-1 to TRBJ2-1; TRBD1 aligns across 9 bases. This CDR3 has 14 residues. The ends lost 5 bases at V and 4 bases at J; junction bases unmatched: 3. Per the germline V gene, CDR1 is SGHAT and CDR2 is FQDESV (reference sequence).